This TCR beta chain was sequenced in a study of blood T cell repertoires in COVID-19. The wider study: PBMCs, B-cell-depleted T cells, or T cells were the source of the cDNA or gDNA that made up the material.

CDR3 length: 17 amino acids. After removal of 5 bases from V and 3 bases from J, the junction contained 13 bases not matched to a gene. The germline CDR1 and CDR2 sequences are LGHDT and YNNKEL (reference sequence). In the study's own analysis: How many nucleated cells were present was estimated from reference gene primer amplification. Assay used: immunoSEQ multiplex PCR; TCRdb lists only in-frame clones, some missing. Clone size and the V and J calls come from that table; the DNA yielded D and trimming. The sample includes around 100,000 clones, over 75% of them seen just once. The chain uses TRBV3-1 (or the pseudogene TRBV3-2) and TRBJ2-7; TRBD1 matches 10 bases. Sequenced sample: peripheral blood. This TCR was recovered from a human donor in a cohort sampled during active COVID-19. The CDR3 DNA is TGTGCCAGCAGCTCCCAGACAGGGGGCGAGGTCTACTACGAGCAGTACTTC. This codes for CASSSQTGGEVYYEQYF.